This TCR beta chain derives from a study of PD-L1 blockade in urothelial cancer. Overall study context: Researchers looked at the blood 3 weeks (second dose) and 6 weeks after treatment began.

The CDR3 spans 16 residues. The V gene end was trimmed by 4 bases and the J gene end by 0 bases; junction bases not matched to a gene: 6. This clone is a singleton in its sample. The time point: peripheral blood 6 weeks after treatment start. Patients presented with locally advanced or metastatic urothelial carcinoma. Measured with immunoSEQ multiplex PCR; TCRdb has only the in-frame clones, and not every one. The sample contains fewer than 90,000 clones, about 91% of which appear only once. Sequencing was performed on PBMCs, taken around atezolizumab (anti-PD-L1) treatment. This receptor was identified in a woman aged 80 or older with urothelial cancer. The J gene is TRBJ2-3, the V gene TRBV23-1; 8 positions match TRBD1. TRBV23-1 has ORF status, its function being uncertain. CDR3 loop: CASSRTGPYSTDTQYF. The DNA for the CDR3 is TGCGCCAGCAGTCGGACAGGGCCATATAGCACAGATACGCAGTATTTT.